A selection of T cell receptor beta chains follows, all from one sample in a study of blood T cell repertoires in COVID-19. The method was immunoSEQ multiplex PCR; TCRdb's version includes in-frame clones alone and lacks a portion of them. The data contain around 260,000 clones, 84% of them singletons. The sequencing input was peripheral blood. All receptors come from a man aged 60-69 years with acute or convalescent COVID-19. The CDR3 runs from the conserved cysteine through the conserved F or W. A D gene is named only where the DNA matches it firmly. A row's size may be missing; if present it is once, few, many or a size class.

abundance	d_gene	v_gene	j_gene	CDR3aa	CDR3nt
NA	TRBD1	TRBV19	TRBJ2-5	CASSPQGAFQETQYF	TGTGCCAGTAGCCCCCAGGGGGCCTTCCAAGAGACCCAGTACTTC
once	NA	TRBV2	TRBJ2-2	CASRGPGQGIGELFF	TGTGCCAGCAGGGGGCCGGGACAAGGGATCGGGGAGCTGTTTTTT
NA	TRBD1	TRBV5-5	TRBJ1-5	CASSKDRPDQPQHF	TGTGCCAGCAGCAAGGACAGGCCCGATCAGCCCCAGCATTTT
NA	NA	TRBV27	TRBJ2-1	CASSPRDSFSNEQFF	TGTGCCAGCAGCCCTAGGGACTCCTTCTCCAATGAGCAGTTCTTC
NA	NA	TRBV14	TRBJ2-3	CASSRSRGGIKDTQYF	TGTGCCAGCAGCCGAAGTCGGGGAGGAATTAAGGATACGCAGTATTTT
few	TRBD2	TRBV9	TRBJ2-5	CASSATSGRTQETQYF	TGTGCCAGCAGCGCGACTAGCGGTCGGACGCAAGAGACCCAGTACTTC
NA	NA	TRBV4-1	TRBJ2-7	CASSQGEGGYEQYF	TGCGCCAGCAGCCAAGGTGAAGGGGGCTACGAGCAGTACTTC
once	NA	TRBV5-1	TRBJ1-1	CASSLTGHLETEAFF	TGCGCCAGCAGCTTGACAGGACACCTCGAAACTGAAGCTTTCTTT
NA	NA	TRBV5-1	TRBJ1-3	CASSLGGQNTIYF	TGCGCCAGCAGCTTGGGAGGACAGAACACCATATATTTT
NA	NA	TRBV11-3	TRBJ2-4	CASSQGGSENIQYF	TGTGCCAGCAGTCAAGGGGGTTCGGAAAACATTCAGTACTTC
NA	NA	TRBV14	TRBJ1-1	CASSQVGGGDLKFTEAFF	TGTGCCAGCAGCCAAGTCGGGGGGGGCGATCTCAAGTTCACTGAAGCTTTCTTT